The entry that follows covers one T cell receptor (beta chain) sequence. Its target is unknown. This sample is part of a study of response to subunit inactivated influenza vaccine. TCRdb redid the calling of the RT-PCR reads with MiXCR, one entry per CDR3 protein. The sample lists about 500,000 distinct CDR3 sequences; approximately 15% were seen once. Study-wide results and limits: The authors offered the suggestion that each seasonal influenza vaccination recruits few new T cells.

The source was CD4+ T cells sorted from PBMCs, collected less than 30 months after vaccination. This receptor was taken from a man aged 50-75 years who received an inactivated influenza vaccine.

CDR3 region: CASSTRLGTHNEQFF. CDR3 nucleotide sequence: TGTGCCAGCAGTACGCGACTAGGGACGCACAATGAGCAGTTCTTC. This chain joins TRBV28 and TRBJ2-1, with D perhaps TRBD2 (6 bases). The V gene's germline CDR1 is MDHEN and CDR2 SYDVKM. The V end lost 5 bases, the J end lost 5 bases, and 16 bases lay between the germline ends. The CDR3 spans 15 residues.